The T cell receptor beta chain under discussion was sequenced for a study of T cells expressing NK-cell markers. Study overall: The authors sequenced eight donors, of whom seven were HCMV-seropositive and one was seronegative.

5'RACE template switching with UMIs produced the TCR beta cDNA. TCRdb derives one entry per CDR3 protein from the 5' RACE reads, leaving out DNA. Its table lists fewer than 550,000 distinct CDR3 sequences. Worth noting for this clonotype: Antigen specificity is unknown.

General study results and limits: The share of CD8+ T cells held by dominant NKG2C+ clonotypes was about 1.0-8% in about 6 donors.

The CDR3 length is 16 residues. The germline CDR1 and CDR2 sequences are KGHDR and SFDVKD. Sequencing was carried out using blood T cells: a sorted CD56 or NKG2C T cell subset, CD4+ or CD8+ T cells, or bulk PBMC T cells (not recorded which). The chain combines TRBV24-1 with TRBJ2-5; the TCRdb call, TRBD1, lacks DNA for checking. The source is a woman aged 45-65 years in good health. CDR3 amino acids: CATSDLGAASRETQYF.